The 16 T cell receptor beta chains below all came from one sample that was sequenced in a study of blood T cell repertoires in COVID-19. Generated by immunoSEQ multiplex PCR, the TCRdb table keeps only in-frame clones and is missing some. This sample carries about 130,000 clones, 84% of them seen once, and the ten largest clones take 9.5% to 15%. The sequenced sample consisted of peripheral blood. These receptors all come from a woman aged 25 to 39 who had recovered from COVID-19.

This rearrangement joins TRBV2 to TRBJ1-2; 8 bases are a match to TRBD1. The junction had 10 bases not matched to a gene; V was cut back by 0 bases and J by 4 bases. This CDR3 comprises 17 residues. Germline V gene lookup returns CDR1 SNHLY and CDR2 FYNNEI. CDR3 loop: CASSEAKTTGTGYGYTF. Written as DNA, the CDR3 is TGTGCCAGCAGTGAAGCCAAGACTACCGGGACAGGCTATGGCTACACCTTC.

The chain combines TRBV7-8 with TRBJ1-4; D may be TRBD1 (6 bases). Deletions cut 5 bases from V and 7 bases from J, with 17 bases between. The length of the CDR3 is 15 residues. Germline V gene lookup returns CDR1 SGHVS and CDR2 FQNEAQ. The CDR3 here is CASSARGAPIEKLFF. The DNA for the CDR3 is TGTGCCAGCAGCGCCCGGGGGGCTCCAATTGAAAAACTGTTTTTT.

This rearrangement joins TRBV5-1 to TRBJ2-1, with 9 bases fitting TRBD1. This CDR3 spans 15 amino acids. Germline V CDR1 and CDR2: SGHRS, YFSETQ. V dropped 4 bases and J dropped 5; count of bases not matched to a gene: 7. As DNA, the CDR3 is TGCGCCAGCAGCCTGGGGACAGGGAAAAACAATGAGCAGTTCTTC. Protein product: CASSLGTGKNNEQFF.

This clone was counted a single time. CDR3 residues: CASSSAPGTGNYGYTF. The CDR3 bases are TGTGCCAGCAGTTCGGCCCCCGGGACAGGGAACTATGGCTACACCTTC. The gene calls are TRBV27 and TRBJ1-2, with 9 bases identical to TRBD1. The CDR3 contains 16 residues. Germline V gene data show CDR1 as MNHEY and CDR2 as SMNVEV (reference sequence). With V trimmed by 4 bases and J by 2 bases, 8 bases remained unmatched.

The gene calls are TRBV24-1 and TRBJ2-3; TRBD1 is a possible D gene (5 bases). Germline V gene data show CDR1 as KGHDR and CDR2 as SFDVKD. The CDR3 spans 15 residues. Trimming removed 3 bases at V and 2 bases at J, with 11 bases between. The CDR3 spells CATSDTTELTDTQYF. Here the CDR3 DNA reads TGTGCCACCAGTGATACGACAGAGCTCACAGATACGCAGTATTTT.

The genes are TRBV5-4 and TRBJ2-3; 8 bases are shared with TRBD2. After removal of 2 bases from V and 5 bases from J, the junction contained 10 bases not matched to a gene. Per germline, CDR1 SGHNT and CDR2 YYREEE (reference sequence). CDR3 length: 16 amino acids. The CDR3 nucleotides read TGTGCCAGCAGCTTCCGAAGCGGGGGCCGAGGAGATACGCAGTATTTT. As protein: CASSFRSGGRGDTQYF.

This clone has only one observation. The chain couples TRBV19 to TRBJ2-1, with 10 bases aligning to TRBD2. The CDR3 loop spans 18 amino acids. Germline lookup yields CDR1 LNHDA and CDR2 SQIVND (reference sequence). V lost 4 bases to trimming and J lost 13 bases; unmatched junction nucleotides: 22. The CDR3 DNA is TGTGCCAGTAGTAGGACAGCGGGCTGGCTAGCGGGAGATAGGAGACAGTTCTTC. This encodes CASSRTAGWLAGDRRQFF.

This clone was seen just once. This chain links TRBV2 with TRBJ2-3, with 7 bases lining up with TRBD2. Germline V gives CDR1 SNHLY, CDR2 FYNNEI. This CDR3 has 13 residues. The ends lost 7 bases at V and 7 bases at J; junction bases unmatched: 8. CDR3 sequence (DNA): TGTGCCAGCAACCAAGCGGGGAAGAATACGCAGTATTTT. Translating gives CASNQAGKNTQYF.

The chain combines TRBV9 with TRBJ2-2, with TRBD1 as a possible D gene (8 bases). Germline lookup yields CDR1 SGDLS and CDR2 YYNGEE. With 1 base removed from V and 3 bases from J, the gap between germline ends came to 10 bases. This CDR3 contains 15 residues. CDR3 DNA: TGTGCCAGCAGCGTAACAGGGGGGGACACCGGGGAGCTGTTTTTT. Protein: CASSVTGGDTGELFF.

This rearrangement joins TRBV6-1 to TRBJ2-7; 11 bases align to TRBD2. CDR1 MNHNS and CDR2 SASEGT come from the germline V gene. With 4 bases clipped from V and 0 bases from J, the junction kept 8 bases outside the gene matches. The CDR3 is made up of 17 amino acids. The CDR3 spells CASSAYDLAGGSYEQYF. In nucleotides, the CDR3 is TGTGCCAGCAGTGCCTATGACCTAGCGGGAGGCTCCTACGAGCAGTACTTC.

The chain carries TRBV11-2 and TRBJ2-7; 7 bases line up with TRBD2. V lost 4 bases, J lost 0 bases, and 15 bases stayed unmatched. This CDR3 is 18 amino acids long. CDR1 SGHAT and CDR2 FQNNGV come from the germline V gene. CDR3 in DNA: TGTGCCAGCAGCTCCCGAGGTGGGGGGGAGGCTCCCTCCTACGAGCAGTACTTC. Its protein is CASSSRGGGEAPSYEQYF. Based on the CDR3 plus reference TRBV11-2 and TRBJ2-7, the full variable domain is EAGVAQSPRYKIIEKRQSVAFWCNPISGHATLYWYQQILGQGPKLLIQFQNNGVVDDSQLPKDRFSAERLKGVDSTLKIQPAKLEDSAVYLCASSSRGGGEAPSYEQYFGPGTRLTVT.

The chain recombines TRBV19 with TRBJ1-1; D might be TRBD1 (5 bases). The germline V gene encodes CDR1 LNHDA and CDR2 SQIVND (reference sequence). Trimming removed 6 bases from V and 11 bases from J, with 22 bases in between. There are 14 residues in the CDR3. The CDR3 spells CASRDGDRVGRAFF. The CDR3 region has the DNA TGTGCCAGTAGGGACGGGGACCGAGTAGGGAGGGCTTTCTTT.

This clone came up a few times. The chain has TRBV5-1 and TRBJ1-2; D may be TRBD1 (5 bases). V lost 3 bases and J 3 bases, leaving 12 bases between the germline ends. Germline CDR1 is SGHRS and CDR2 is YFSETQ. This CDR3 has 14 amino acids. CDR3 coding DNA: TGCGCCAGCAGCTCCCAACAGGCGGACTATGGCTACACCTTC. The encoded protein is CASSSQQADYGYTF.

The chain joins TRBV4-2 to TRBJ1-5; D remains unclear. The germline gives CDR1 LGHNA, CDR2 YNFKEQ. Deletions cut 3 bases from V and 6 bases from J, with 12 bases between. This CDR3 has 14 amino acids. CDR3 in DNA: TGTGCCAGCAGCCACGGAGGTGTGGGTCAGCCCCAGCATTTT. This codes for CASSHGGVGQPQHF.

The count of this clone is one. This sequence joins TRBV7-3 and TRBJ2-5, with unresolved D. Looked up from germline, CDR1 is SGHTA and CDR2 is FQGTGA. Between the trimmed V and J ends, which lost 0 bases and 0 bases, there was a span of 5 bases. The CDR3 has 14 amino acids. The CDR3 coding sequence is TGTGCCAGCAGCTTAACGGCCAACCAAGAGACCCAGTACTTC. Translated: CASSLTANQETQYF.

The V call is TRBV12-3 or TRBV12-4, the J call TRBJ2-7, with D tentatively TRBD2 (5 bases). The CDR3 covers 12 residues. With 6 bases removed from V and 3 bases from J, the gap between germline ends came to 9 bases. This chain's CDR3 is CASSLASYEQYF. CDR3 coding DNA: TGTGCCAGCAGCCTAGCCAGCTACGAGCAGTACTTC.